This record concerns one T cell receptor beta chain sequence. Caucasian adults residing in Nashville, Tennessee made up all the donors. The authors divided CD4+ cells into CD45RA+ naive and CD45RA-negative memory subsets. The CDR3 is 16 residues long. V shed 2 bases, J shed 6 bases, and the junction held 7 bases outside the gene matches. Germline lookup yields CDR1 SEHNR and CDR2 FQNEAQ (reference sequence). These data belong to a study of shared clonotypes between healthy human individuals. Study information: CD4 naive cells filled three plates per donor, CD4 memory three, CD8 naive two and CD8 memory one.

Here immunoSEQ multiplex PCR was the method, and the copy in TCRdb shows in-frame clones only, minus some. The sample includes hundreds of thousands of clones, more than 95% seen only once; the top ten take 0.057%. The sample was naive CD4+ T cells sorted from blood. Noted subset: CD45RA+ positively selected. V is TRBV7-9 and J is TRBJ2-1, with 10 bases fitting TRBD1. This clonotype was obtained from a woman in her 30s in good health. This CDR3 reads CASSLRRDRGLNEQFF. The CDR3 region has the DNA TGTGCCAGCAGCTTAAGACGGGACAGGGGTCTCAATGAGCAGTTCTTC.